A selection of T cell receptor beta chains follows, all from one sample in a study of blood T cell repertoires in COVID-19. Profiled with immunoSEQ multiplex PCR; TCRdb holds only in-frame clones, not every one. The table lists around 450,000 clones, about nine tenths of them singletons, with 0.7% in the top ten. The source material was PBMCs or T cells enriched from blood (not recorded which). The source of these receptors is a young woman who had recovered from COVID-19. The CDR3 runs from the conserved cysteine through the conserved F or W. Fields, in order: clone size, D gene, V gene, J gene, CDR3 DNA, CDR3 protein. The D gene is left open where the match is weak. Clone size is given for some rows only: seen once, a few or many times, or a class if the clone is expanded.

>few|NA|TRBV5-4|TRBJ2-3
TGTGCCAGCAGTGCGGGGGCAGGGGTGGTTTTGGCAGATACGCAGTATTTT
CASSAGAGVVLADTQYF
>NA|TRBD1|TRBV7-6|TRBJ1-4
TGTGCCAGCAGCTTGGGGGACAGGGTGAATGAAAAACTGTTTTTT
CASSLGDRVNEKLFF
>NA|TRBD1|TRBV6-2/TRBV6-3|TRBJ1-6
TGTGCCAGCAGTTATCAGGGGGCTACTTCACCCCTCCACTTT
CASSYQGATSPLHF
>NA|NA|TRBV30|TRBJ1-2
TGTGCCTGGAGTGAAACAGTTGGCTACACCTTC
CAWSETVGYTF
>NA|NA|TRBV5-1|TRBJ1-1
TGCGCCAGCAGCTTGGATGCGATGAACACTGAAGCTTTCTTT
CASSLDAMNTEAFF
>NA|NA|TRBV18|TRBJ1-1
TGTGCCAGCTCAGTTCGGCGGGGATCCGTGAACGGAGGCACTGAAGCTTTCTTT
CASSVRRGSVNGGTEAFF
>NA|TRBD1|TRBV20-1|TRBJ1-1
TGCAGTGCTAGTAACAGGGGGCCTTCCGCGAACACTGAAGCTTTCTTT
CSASNRGPSANTEAFF
>NA|TRBD1|TRBV6-5|TRBJ1-5
TGTGCCACCGCCCGCGACAGGGGCAATCAGCCCCAGCATTTT
CATARDRGNQPQHF
>NA|NA|TRBV27|TRBJ1-2
TGTGCCAGCAGTTTATCCGGCTATGGAGACTATGGCTACACCTTC
CASSLSGYGDYGYTF
>NA|NA|TRBV19|TRBJ1-1
TGTGCCAGTAGTATCGGGGGACGAGGCACTGAAGCTTTCTTT
CASSIGGRGTEAFF
>NA|TRBD1|TRBV29-1|TRBJ2-7
TGCAGCGTCGTGGAAGACAGGGCCTACGAGCAGTACTTC
CSVVEDRAYEQYF
>NA|TRBD1|TRBV12-5|TRBJ1-5
TGTGCTAGTGGTTTGGCCGCCTTGGGACAGAAAGGCAATCAGCCCCAGCATTTT
CASGLAALGQKGNQPQHF
>NA|NA|TRBV5-1|TRBJ1-1
TGCGCCAGCAGCTTGGGGGGACAAATGGAGGCGGCTTTCTTT
CASSLGGQMEAAFF
>NA|NA|TRBV5-1|TRBJ1-1
TGCGCCAGCAGAGGAGAGGACAGTGAAGCTTTCTTT
CASRGEDSEAFF
>NA|NA|TRBV5-1|TRBJ2-5
TGCGCCAGCAGCTTGGTGACTACACAACAAGAGACCCAGTACTTC
CASSLVTTQQETQYF
>NA|NA|TRBV9|TRBJ1-2
TGTGCCAGCAGCCCAGGCCAGGGGAGCTACACCTTC
CASSPGQGSYTF
>NA|TRBD2|TRBV7-9|TRBJ2-5
TGTGCCAGCAGCTTAACGGGGGGGCCCTCCGGGTGGGAGACCCAGTACTTC
CASSLTGGPSGWETQYF
>NA|TRBD1|TRBV15|TRBJ1-1
TGTGCCACCCACATAGACAGGGGGCAACTGGCCACTGAAGCTTTCTTT
CATHIDRGQLATEAFF
>NA|NA|TRBV24-1|TRBJ1-2
TGTGCCACCAGTGGAAGGGGTAGGGACACCGGATATGGCTACACCTTC
CATSGRGRDTGYGYTF
>NA|NA|TRBV18|TRBJ1-6
TGTGCCAGCTCAGAAGGGAGCTCCTATAATTCACCCCTCCACTTT
CASSEGSSYNSPLHF
>NA|NA|TRBV28|TRBJ1-6
TGTGCCAGCAGGATAAGGAGCTCCTATAATTCACCCCTCCACTTT
CASRIRSSYNSPLHF
>NA|TRBD2|TRBV9|TRBJ2-3
TGTGCCAGCAGCCCCTACATTACTAGCGGGGGCCTACTCACAGATACGCAGTATTTT
CASSPYITSGGLLTDTQYF
>NA|NA|TRBV2|TRBJ2-1
TGTGCCAGCAGTGAAATGGGGGCGAATAAAGCCTACAATGAGCAGTTCTTC
CASSEMGANKAYNEQFF
>NA|TRBD2|TRBV2|TRBJ2-5
TGTGCCAGCAGTGAGGGCGGGGGGGCGGCACCCCAAGAGACCCAGTACTTC
CASSEGGGAAPQETQYF
>once|TRBD1|TRBV6-5|TRBJ1-1
TGTGCCAGCAGTTACCTCAGACAGGGGGGGGGCACTGAAGCTTTCTTT
CASSYLRQGGGTEAFF
>NA|NA|TRBV19|TRBJ1-5
TGTGCCAGTAGTACCCAGGGTGGGGTCAGCAATCAGCCCCAGCATTTT
CASSTQGGVSNQPQHF
>NA|NA|TRBV19|TRBJ2-7
TGTGCCAGTAGTATAGATGTCGGGAACTACGAGCAGTACTTC
CASSIDVGNYEQYF
>NA|NA|TRBV11-2|TRBJ2-7
TGTGCCAGCAGCGCATCCGGGGTTTCCTACGAGCAGTACTTC
CASSASGVSYEQYF
>once|TRBD2|TRBV30|TRBJ2-1
TGTGCCTGGAGCCACGGACTAGCTGGTGAGCAGTTCTTC
CAWSHGLAGEQFF
>NA|NA|TRBV7-2|TRBJ1-1
TGTGCCAGCAGCTTACGGGCAGGGCGAAAAACCCACACTGAAGCTTTCTTT
CASSLRAGRKTHTEAFF
>once|TRBD1|TRBV7-9|TRBJ1-4
TGTGCCAGCAGCCCCAGGACAGGGGGAAATGAAAAACTGTTTTTT
CASSPRTGGNEKLFF
>NA|TRBD1|TRBV11-2|TRBJ1-2
TGTGCCAGCAGCTTCGGACAGGGAGGATCTACCTTC
CASSFGQGGSTF
>NA|TRBD1|TRBV5-4|TRBJ2-2
TGTGCCAGCAGTCCCGGGACAGGGGATACCGGGGAGCTGTTTTTT
CASSPGTGDTGELFF
>NA|NA|TRBV10-3|TRBJ2-1
TGTGCCATCAGGGCGGGACAGAGCTCCTACAATGAGCAGTTCTTC
CAIRAGQSSYNEQFF
>NA|TRBD1|TRBV24-1|TRBJ2-1
TGTGCCACCAGTGATAGCGGACAGGGGGAGAACAATGAGCAGTTCTTC
CATSDSGQGENNEQFF
>NA|NA|TRBV5-1|TRBJ2-5
TGCGCCAGCAGCCCCCTTCGGGGTATAGAGACCCAGTACTTC
CASSPLRGIETQYF
>NA|NA|TRBV5-1|TRBJ2-6
TGCGCCAGCAGCCCCGGGACATCTGGGGCCAACGTCCTGACTTTC
CASSPGTSGANVLTF
>NA|NA|TRBV27|TRBJ2-7
TGTGCCAGCTCCATTATAAGGGACATTGGTAAGGAGCAGTACTTC
CASSIIRDIGKEQYF
>NA|NA|TRBV2|TRBJ2-3
TGTGCCAGCAGTGACCGGGACAAGGTGACGCAGTATTTT
CASSDRDKVTQYF
>few|TRBD2|TRBV2|TRBJ2-5
TGTGCCAGCAGCGTCTTAGCGGGGGGATCGATAGAGACCCAGTACTTC
CASSVLAGGSIETQYF
>NA|NA|TRBV28|TRBJ2-3
TGTGCCAGCAGGGGGAGAAACCAGGGGATTAACACAGATACGCAGTATTTT
CASRGRNQGINTDTQYF
>NA|TRBD1|TRBV7-9|TRBJ1-2
TGTGCCAGCAGCTCGCCCCGCTGGGACAGAGGAAATGGCTACACCTTC
CASSSPRWDRGNGYTF
>NA|NA|TRBV7-9|TRBJ1-5
TGTGCCAGCAGTTTGGGGGGAGAATATCAGCCCCAGCATTTT
CASSLGGEYQPQHF
>NA|NA|TRBV28|TRBJ1-1
TGTGCCAGCAGTTACAGTGGGGGCAAGGCCGCTTTCTTT
CASSYSGGKAAFF
>few|NA|TRBV28|TRBJ1-2
TGTGCCAGCAGTTTATTAGGAGGGAACCCCGTACCTTATGGCTACACCTTC
CASSLLGGNPVPYGYTF
>NA|NA|TRBV11-2|TRBJ1-1
TGTGCCAGCAGTCCTCGGGGAGGGAACACTGAAGCTTTCTTT
CASSPRGGNTEAFF
>NA|NA|TRBV5-5|TRBJ1-1
TGTGCCAGCAGCGAACTATGGACTGAAGCTTTCTTT
CASSELWTEAFF
>NA|TRBD1|TRBV7-8|TRBJ1-5
TGTGCCAGCAGCTTAGACACCAGGGACAGGGTCTCGTATATTAGCAATCAGCCCCAGCATTTT
CASSLDTRDRVSYISNQPQHF
>NA|NA|TRBV30|TRBJ2-3
TGTGCCTGGAGTGTACGCCCGGGATCCACAGATACGCAGTATTTT
CAWSVRPGSTDTQYF
>NA|NA|TRBV7-9|TRBJ1-2
TGTGCCAGCAGCTTAGTGTTGAACCCGGAGGGCTACACCTTC
CASSLVLNPEGYTF
>NA|NA|TRBV5-1|TRBJ2-7
TGCGCCAGCAGCTTTGGACCCAGTTCAGGGGACGAGCAGTACTTC
CASSFGPSSGDEQYF
>NA|TRBD1|TRBV6-5|TRBJ1-1
TGTGCCAGCACGACAGGGGGTAAATGGGGGGCTTTCTTT
CASTTGGKWGAFF
>few|TRBD1|TRBV6-5|TRBJ1-1
TGTGCCAGCAGTCCAGGGGGCTTCGCTGAAGCTTTCTTT
CASSPGGFAEAFF
>NA|NA|TRBV27|TRBJ1-2
TGTGCCAGCAGTTTATCGAGGACACCCCACTATGGCTACACCTTC
CASSLSRTPHYGYTF
>NA|NA|TRBV19|TRBJ1-2
TGTGCCAGTAGTTTCGTCGGCTATGGCTACACCTTC
CASSFVGYGYTF
>NA|NA|TRBV6-5|TRBJ2-2
TGTGCCAGCACATTAAAGGCGGGCACCGGGGAGCTGTTTTTT
CASTLKAGTGELFF
>NA|TRBD2|TRBV4-1|TRBJ2-1
TGCGCCAGCCTGACTAGCGGGGACGACGTGATAAATGAGCAGTTCTTC
CASLTSGDDVINEQFF